A selection of T cell receptor beta chains follows, all from one sample in a study of CD8+ T cells in alopecia areata. Libraries were prepared by immunoSEQ multiplex PCR; TCRdb keeps only in-frame clonotypes and omits some of them. Counted here are almost 35,000 clones, 55% occurring once; the ten biggest clones make up 40%. The sequenced sample was NKG2D-high CD8+ T cells sorted from blood. Receptors originate from a human donor with alopecia areata. Both conserved end residues are part of each CDR3. A D gene is named only where the DNA matches it firmly. Size tells how often a clone was seen (once, few, many) or the class of an expanded clone, and some rows leave it out.

J: TRBJ1-1; D: -; size: -; V: TRBV27; CDR3: CASSLSRGGNTEAFF; DNA: TGTGCCAGCAGTTTAAGTCGGGGTGGAAACACTGAAGCTTTCTTT
J: TRBJ2-1; D: -; size: -; V: TRBV7-9; CDR3: CASSLEGDEQFF; DNA: TGTGCCAGCAGCTTAGAGGGGGATGAGCAGTTCTTC
J: TRBJ1-3; D: TRBD1; size: -; V: TRBV5-6; CDR3: CASSLSGGQGINTIYF; DNA: TGTGCCAGCAGCTTGTCCGGAGGACAGGGGATTAACACCATATATTTT
J: TRBJ1-1; D: TRBD1; size: -; V: TRBV4-2; CDR3: CASSPTTGVTEAFF; DNA: TGTGCCAGCAGCCCCACAACAGGGGTGACTGAAGCTTTCTTT
J: TRBJ2-3; D: -; size: -; V: TRBV19; CDR3: CASSMWGAVDTDTQYF; DNA: TGTGCCAGTAGTATGTGGGGGGCGGTGGATACAGATACGCAGTATTTT
J: TRBJ2-7; D: TRBD2; size: -; V: TRBV19; CDR3: CASSTRLAGAPEQYF; DNA: TGTGCCAGTAGTACCAGACTAGCGGGAGCCCCCGAGCAGTACTTC
J: TRBJ2-1; D: TRBD2; size: once; V: TRBV6-5; CDR3: CASSTISGGYNEQFF; DNA: TGTGCCAGCAGCACCATAAGCGGGGGGTACAATGAGCAGTTCTTC
J: TRBJ2-3; D: -; size: -; V: TRBV7-2; CDR3: CASSFPNYTGTTDTQYF; DNA: TGTGCCAGCAGCTTTCCCAACTACACAGGGACCACAGATACGCAGTATTTT
J: TRBJ1-1; D: TRBD1; size: -; V: TRBV7-9; CDR3: CASSLAGQAENTEAFF; DNA: TGTGCCAGCAGCTTAGCGGGACAGGCAGAGAACACTGAAGCTTTCTTT
J: TRBJ1-2; D: -; size: few; V: TRBV7-9; CDR3: CASSQYDYGYTF; DNA: TGTGCCAGCAGCCAGTATGACTATGGCTACACCTTC
J: TRBJ2-7; D: -; size: few; V: TRBV7-2; CDR3: CASNPHGATLYEQYF; DNA: TGTGCCAGCAACCCTCACGGGGCTACACTCTACGAGCAGTACTTC
J: TRBJ2-7; D: -; size: -; V: TRBV4-3; CDR3: CASSQDRAGSYEQYF; DNA: TGCGCCAGCAGCCAAGATCGAGCGGGCTCCTACGAGCAGTACTTC
J: TRBJ2-5; D: TRBD2; size: -; V: TRBV9; CDR3: CASSVETSRETQYF; DNA: TGTGCCAGCAGCGTAGAGACTAGCCGGGAGACCCAGTACTTC
J: TRBJ2-3; D: -; size: once; V: TRBV5-6; CDR3: CASSLPGLIYTDTQYF; DNA: TGTGCCAGCAGCTTGCCGGGACTGATATACACAGATACGCAGTATTTT
J: TRBJ2-7; D: -; size: -; V: TRBV5-1; CDR3: CASSPTETTIYEQYF; DNA: TGCGCCAGCAGCCCCACAGAAACAACGATCTACGAGCAGTACTTC
J: TRBJ2-3; D: -; size: few; V: TRBV7-2; CDR3: CASSLVVRDRAWDTQYF; DNA: TGTGCCAGCAGCTTAGTGGTGCGGGACCGGGCGTGGGATACGCAGTATTTT
J: TRBJ2-6; D: -; size: -; V: TRBV28; CDR3: CASSYRSGANVLTF; DNA: TGTGCCAGCAGTTATCGGTCCGGGGCCAACGTCCTGACTTTC
J: TRBJ2-5; D: -; size: few; V: TRBV7-3; CDR3: CASSLTGGLETQYF; DNA: TGTGCCAGCAGCTTAACGGGTGGGCTGGAGACCCAGTACTTC
J: TRBJ1-3; D: -; size: -; V: TRBV25-1; CDR3: CASSEFPGATGNTIYF; DNA: TGTGCCAGCAGTGAATTTCCGGGGGCGACTGGAAACACCATATATTTT
J: TRBJ2-5; D: -; size: -; V: TRBV7-8; CDR3: CASSPRAAETQYF; DNA: TGTGCCAGCAGCCCACGGGCAGCTGAGACCCAGTACTTC
J: TRBJ2-3; D: -; size: medium-sized; V: TRBV12-5; CDR3: CASGPHSPFGADTQYF; DNA: TGTGCTAGTGGTCCCCACTCCCCGTTTGGAGCAGATACGCAGTATTTT
J: TRBJ2-2; D: -; size: -; V: TRBV7-7; CDR3: CASSLPGGVGTGELFF; DNA: TGTGCCAGCAGCTTGCCCGGGGGCGTCGGCACCGGGGAGCTGTTTTTT
J: TRBJ2-1; D: TRBD2; size: few; V: TRBV6-1; CDR3: CASSDLIGLAGFHNEQFF; DNA: TGTGCCAGCAGTGACCTGATAGGACTAGCGGGATTTCACAATGAGCAGTTCTTC
J: TRBJ2-3; D: -; size: -; V: TRBV6-6; CDR3: CASSVPGPRTDTQYF; DNA: TGTGCCAGCAGTGTACCGGGACCCCGCACAGATACGCAGTATTTT
J: TRBJ2-1; D: TRBD1; size: -; V: TRBV15; CDR3: CATNDRDYNEQFF; DNA: TGTGCCACCAACGACAGGGACTACAATGAGCAGTTCTTC
J: TRBJ2-7; D: -; size: -; V: TRBV7-9; CDR3: CASSFTGDYEQYF; DNA: TGTGCCAGCAGCTTTACAGGAGACTACGAGCAGTACTTC
J: TRBJ2-1; D: TRBD2; size: -; V: TRBV4-3; CDR3: CASSKRLAGAPSYNEQFF; DNA: TGCGCCAGCAGCAAGAGACTAGCGGGGGCCCCCTCCTACAATGAGCAGTTCTTC